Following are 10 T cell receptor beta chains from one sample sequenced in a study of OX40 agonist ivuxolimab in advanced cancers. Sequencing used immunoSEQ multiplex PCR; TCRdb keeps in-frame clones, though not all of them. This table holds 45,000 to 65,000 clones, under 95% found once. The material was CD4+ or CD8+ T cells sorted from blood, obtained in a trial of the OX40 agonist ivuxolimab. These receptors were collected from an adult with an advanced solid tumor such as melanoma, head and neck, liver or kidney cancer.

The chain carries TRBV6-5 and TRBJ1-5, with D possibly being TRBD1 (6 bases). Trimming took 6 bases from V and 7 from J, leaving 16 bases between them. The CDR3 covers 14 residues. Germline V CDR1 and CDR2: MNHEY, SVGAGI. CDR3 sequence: CASSPQEGGQPQHF. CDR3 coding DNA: TGTGCCAGCAGCCCCCAGGAGGGGGGACAGCCCCAGCATTTT.

The CDR3 sequence is CASSPPGGYEQYF. The CDR3 DNA sequence: TGTGCCAGCAGTCCACCGGGAGGTTACGAGCAGTACTTC. The chain recombines TRBV7-9 with TRBJ2-7; TRBD2 agrees at 7 bases. Germline-derived CDR1 and CDR2 are SEHNR and FQNEAQ (reference sequence). V trimming: 6 bases; J trimming: 4 bases; junction bases outside the gene matches: 6. The CDR3 loop spans 13 amino acids. The full variable domain, with the rest looked up from reference TRBV7-9 and TRBJ2-7, is DTGVSQNPRHKITKRGQNVTFRCDPISEHNRLYWYRQTLGQGPEFLTYFQNEAQLEKSRLLSDRFSAERPKGSFSTLEIQRTEQGDSAMYLCASSPPGGYEQYFGPGTRLTVT.

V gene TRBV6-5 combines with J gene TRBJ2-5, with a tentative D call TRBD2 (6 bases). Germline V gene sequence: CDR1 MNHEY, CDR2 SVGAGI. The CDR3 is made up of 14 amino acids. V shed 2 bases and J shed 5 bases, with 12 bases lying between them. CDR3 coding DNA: TGTGCCAGCAGTTACGGAGGGGTTCGGGAGACCCAGTACTTC. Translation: CASSYGGVRETQYF.

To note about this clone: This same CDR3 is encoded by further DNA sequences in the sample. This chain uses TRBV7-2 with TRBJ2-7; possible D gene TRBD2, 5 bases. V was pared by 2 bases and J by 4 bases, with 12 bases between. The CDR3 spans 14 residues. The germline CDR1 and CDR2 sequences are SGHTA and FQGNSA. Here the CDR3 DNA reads TGTGCCAGCAGCTTATTAGCTAGCAGTTACGAGCAGTACTTC. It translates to CASSLLASSYEQYF.

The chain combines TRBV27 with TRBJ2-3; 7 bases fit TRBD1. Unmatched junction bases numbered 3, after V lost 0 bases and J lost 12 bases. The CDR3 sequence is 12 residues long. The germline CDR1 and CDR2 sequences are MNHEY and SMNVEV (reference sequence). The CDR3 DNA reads TGTGCCAGCAGTTTATCTGGGACAGCCCAGTATTTT. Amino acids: CASSLSGTAQYF.

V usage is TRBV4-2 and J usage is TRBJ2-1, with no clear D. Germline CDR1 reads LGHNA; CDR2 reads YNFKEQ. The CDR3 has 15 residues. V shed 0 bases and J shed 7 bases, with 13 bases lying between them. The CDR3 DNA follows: TGTGCCAGCAGCCAAGATGACCTACCGGCGAATGAGCAGTTCTTC. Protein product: CASSQDDLPANEQFF.

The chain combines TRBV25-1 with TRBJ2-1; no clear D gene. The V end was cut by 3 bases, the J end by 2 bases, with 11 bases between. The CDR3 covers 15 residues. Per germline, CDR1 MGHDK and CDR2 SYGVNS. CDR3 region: CASSDGGFPYNEQFF. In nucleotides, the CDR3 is TGTGCCAGCAGTGATGGTGGGTTTCCCTACAATGAGCAGTTCTTC.

CDR3: CASSLGTYYEQYF. The CDR3 DNA sequence: TGTGCCAGCAGCTTAGGCACGTACTACGAGCAGTACTTC. This chain joins TRBV13 and TRBJ2-7, with unresolved D. Trimming took 0 bases from V and 3 from J, leaving 6 bases between them. The germline CDR1 and CDR2 sequences are PRHDT and FYEKMQ (reference sequence). The CDR3 is 13 amino acids.

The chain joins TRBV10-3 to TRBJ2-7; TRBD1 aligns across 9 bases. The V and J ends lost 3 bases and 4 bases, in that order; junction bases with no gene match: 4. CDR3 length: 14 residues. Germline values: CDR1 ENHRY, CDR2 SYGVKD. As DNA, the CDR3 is TGTGCCATCAGTGACGCCGGGACAGGGTACGAGCAGTACTTC. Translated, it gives CAISDAGTGYEQYF.

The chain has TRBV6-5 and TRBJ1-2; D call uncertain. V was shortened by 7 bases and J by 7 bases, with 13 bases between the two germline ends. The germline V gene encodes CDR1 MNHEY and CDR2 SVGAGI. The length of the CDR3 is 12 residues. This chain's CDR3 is CASTPGDGGYTF. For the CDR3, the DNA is TGTGCCAGCACTCCGGGAGATGGTGGCTACACCTTC.